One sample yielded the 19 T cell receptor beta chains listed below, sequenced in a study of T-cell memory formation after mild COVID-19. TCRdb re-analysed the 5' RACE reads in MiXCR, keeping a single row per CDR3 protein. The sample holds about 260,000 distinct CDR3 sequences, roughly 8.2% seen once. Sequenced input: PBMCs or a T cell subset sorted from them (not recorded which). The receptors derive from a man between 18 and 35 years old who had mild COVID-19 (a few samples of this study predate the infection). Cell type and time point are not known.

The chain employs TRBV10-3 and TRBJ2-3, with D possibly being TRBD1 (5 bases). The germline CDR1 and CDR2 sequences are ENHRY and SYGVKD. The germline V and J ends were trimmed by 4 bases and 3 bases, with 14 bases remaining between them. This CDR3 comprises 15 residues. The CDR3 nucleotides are TGTGCCATCAGTGGTAGGCAGGGTTGGACAGATACGCAGTATTTT. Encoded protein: CAISGRQGWTDTQYF.

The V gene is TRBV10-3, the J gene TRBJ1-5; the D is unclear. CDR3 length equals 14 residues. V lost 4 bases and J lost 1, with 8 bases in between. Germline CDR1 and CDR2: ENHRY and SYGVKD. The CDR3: CAISVAGSNQPQHF. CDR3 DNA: TGTGCCATCAGTGTGGCGGGGAGCAATCAGCCCCAGCATTTT.

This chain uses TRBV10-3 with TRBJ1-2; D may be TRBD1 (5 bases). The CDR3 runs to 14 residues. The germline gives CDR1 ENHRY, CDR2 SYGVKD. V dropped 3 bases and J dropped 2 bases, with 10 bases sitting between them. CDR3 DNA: TGTGCCATCAGTGAAGGGGCAGGGAACTATGGCTACACCTTC. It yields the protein CAISEGAGNYGYTF.

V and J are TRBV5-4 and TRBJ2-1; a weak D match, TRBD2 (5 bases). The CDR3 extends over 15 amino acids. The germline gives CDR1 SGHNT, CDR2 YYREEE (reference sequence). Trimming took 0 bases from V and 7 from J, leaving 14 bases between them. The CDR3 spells CASSLASFFGNEQFF. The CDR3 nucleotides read TGTGCCAGCAGCTTGGCTAGCTTTTTCGGGAATGAGCAGTTCTTC. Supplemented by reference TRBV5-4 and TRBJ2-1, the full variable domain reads ETGVTQSPTHLIKTRGQQVTLRCSSQSGHNTVSWYQQALGQGPQFIFQYYREEENGRGNFPPRFSGLQFPNYSSELNVNALELDDSALYLCASSLASFFGNEQFFGPGTRLTVL.

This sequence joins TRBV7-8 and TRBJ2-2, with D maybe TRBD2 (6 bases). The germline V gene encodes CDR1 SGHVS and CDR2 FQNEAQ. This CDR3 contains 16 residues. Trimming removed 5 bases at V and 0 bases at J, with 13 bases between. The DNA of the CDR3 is TGTGCCAGCAGCATAGAGACGGGGGCGAACACCGGGGAGCTGTTTTTT. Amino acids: CASSIETGANTGELFF.

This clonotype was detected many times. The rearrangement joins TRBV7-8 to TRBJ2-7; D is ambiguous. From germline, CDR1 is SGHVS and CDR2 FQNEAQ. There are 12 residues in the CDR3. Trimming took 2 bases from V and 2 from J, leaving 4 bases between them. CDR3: CASSLPPYEQYF. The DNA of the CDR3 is TGTGCCAGCAGCTTACCACCCTACGAGCAGTACTTC.

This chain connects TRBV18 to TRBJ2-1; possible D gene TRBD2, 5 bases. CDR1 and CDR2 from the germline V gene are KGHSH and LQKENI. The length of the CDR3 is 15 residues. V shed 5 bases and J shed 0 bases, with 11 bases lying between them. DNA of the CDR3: TGTGCCAGCTCATCTTGGACTCTCTCCTACAATGAGCAGTTCTTC. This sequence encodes CASSSWTLSYNEQFF.

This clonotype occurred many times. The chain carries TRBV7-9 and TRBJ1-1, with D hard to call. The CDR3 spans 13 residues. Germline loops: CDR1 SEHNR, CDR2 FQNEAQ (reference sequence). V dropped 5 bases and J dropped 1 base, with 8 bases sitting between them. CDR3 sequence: CASSLGSNTEAFF. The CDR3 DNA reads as TGTGCCAGCAGCCTCGGGTCGAACACTGAAGCTTTCTTT.

For the CDR3, the DNA is TGCGCCAGCAGCCAAAGGACACAAACTGGATACTATGGCTACACCTTC. The encoded protein is CASSQRTQTGYYGYTF. This chain links TRBV4-3 with TRBJ1-2, with a weak D call TRBD1 (5 bases). Germline V gene data show CDR1 as LGHNA and CDR2 as YSLEER. The CDR3 is 16 residues long. Between the trimmed V and J ends, which lost 2 bases and 3 bases, there was a span of 16 bases.

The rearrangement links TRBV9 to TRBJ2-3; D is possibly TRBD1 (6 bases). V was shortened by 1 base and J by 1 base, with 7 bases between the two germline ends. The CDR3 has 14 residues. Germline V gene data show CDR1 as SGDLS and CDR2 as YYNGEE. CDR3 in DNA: TGTGCCAGCAGCGTAAAGGGGGGCACAGATACGCAGTATTTT. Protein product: CASSVKGGTDTQYF.

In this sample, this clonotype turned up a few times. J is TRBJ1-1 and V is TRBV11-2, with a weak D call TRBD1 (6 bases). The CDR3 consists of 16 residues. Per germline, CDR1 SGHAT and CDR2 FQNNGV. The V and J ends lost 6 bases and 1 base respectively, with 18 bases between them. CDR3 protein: CASRDSWGGRNTEAFF. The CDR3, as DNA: TGTGCCAGCAGGGACAGTTGGGGAGGGCGGAACACTGAAGCTTTCTTT.

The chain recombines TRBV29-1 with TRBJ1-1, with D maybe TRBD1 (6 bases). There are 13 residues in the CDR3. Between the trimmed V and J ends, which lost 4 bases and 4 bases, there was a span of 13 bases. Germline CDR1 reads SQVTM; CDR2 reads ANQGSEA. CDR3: CSVGNRAVTEAFF. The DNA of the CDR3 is TGCAGCGTTGGGAACAGGGCTGTCACTGAAGCTTTCTTT.

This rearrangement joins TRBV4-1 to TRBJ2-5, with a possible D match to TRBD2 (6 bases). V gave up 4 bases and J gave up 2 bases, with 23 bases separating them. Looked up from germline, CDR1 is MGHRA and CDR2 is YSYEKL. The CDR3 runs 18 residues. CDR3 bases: TGCGCCAGCAGCCCGAGGTGGACAACGTCGGGGGTACAAGAGACCCAGTACTTC. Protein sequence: CASSPRWTTSGVQETQYF.

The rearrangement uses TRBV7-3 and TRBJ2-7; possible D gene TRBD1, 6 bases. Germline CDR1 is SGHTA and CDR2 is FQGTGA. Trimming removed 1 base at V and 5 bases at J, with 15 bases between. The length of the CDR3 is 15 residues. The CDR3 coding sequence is TGTGCCAGCAGCTTAATGACAGGAGGAAACCACGAGCAGTACTTC. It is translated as CASSLMTGGNHEQYF.

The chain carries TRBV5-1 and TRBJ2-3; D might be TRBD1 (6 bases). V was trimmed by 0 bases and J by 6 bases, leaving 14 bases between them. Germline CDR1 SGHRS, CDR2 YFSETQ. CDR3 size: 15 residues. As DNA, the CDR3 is TGCGCCAGCAGCTTGGGGGTTAGGCAGGGGGATACGCAGTATTTT. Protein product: CASSLGVRQGDTQYF.

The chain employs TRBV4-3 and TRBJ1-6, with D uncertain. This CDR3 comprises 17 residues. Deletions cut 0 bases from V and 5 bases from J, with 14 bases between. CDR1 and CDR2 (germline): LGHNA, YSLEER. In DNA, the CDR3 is TGCGCCAGCAGCCAAGAGGGCGGCCGCTCTAATAATTCACCCCTCCACTTT. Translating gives CASSQEGGRSNNSPLHF.

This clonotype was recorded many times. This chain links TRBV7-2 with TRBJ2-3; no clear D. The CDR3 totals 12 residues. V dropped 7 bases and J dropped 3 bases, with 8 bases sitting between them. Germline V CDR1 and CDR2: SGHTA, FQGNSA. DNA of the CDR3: TGTGCCAGCACCGAGAGAACAGATACGCAGTATTTT. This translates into CASTERTDTQYF.

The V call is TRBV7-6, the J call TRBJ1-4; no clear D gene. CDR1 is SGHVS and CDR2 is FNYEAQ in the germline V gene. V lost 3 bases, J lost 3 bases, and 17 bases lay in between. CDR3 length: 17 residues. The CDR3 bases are TGTGCCAGCAGCTTTCTAGCCCCCGGGCTATCTAATGAAAAACTGTTTTTT. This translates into CASSFLAPGLSNEKLFF.

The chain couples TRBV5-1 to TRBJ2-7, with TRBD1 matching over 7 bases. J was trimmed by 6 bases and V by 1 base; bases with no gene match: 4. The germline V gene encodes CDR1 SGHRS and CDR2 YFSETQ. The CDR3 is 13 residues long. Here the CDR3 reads CASSLRTGGEQYF. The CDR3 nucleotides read TGCGCCAGCAGCTTGCGGACAGGTGGCGAGCAGTACTTC.